The 8 T cell receptor beta chains listed next were all sequenced from one sample in a study of cytomegalovirus exposure and HLA in healthy donors. Sequencing used immunoSEQ multiplex PCR; TCRdb keeps in-frame clones, though not all of them. This table has tens of thousands of clones, about 89% appearing once. Source material: PBMCs. Receptors originate from a young woman in good health and CMV-seronegative.

The V and J genes are TRBV28 and TRBJ2-7; 9 positions match TRBD1. Germline V gives CDR1 MDHEN, CDR2 SYDVKM. CDR3 length equals 15 residues. V was pared by 3 bases and J by 5 bases, with 8 bases of the junction left unmatched. DNA for the CDR3: TGTGCCAGCAGTTTCGCCGGGACAGGGCACGACGAGCAGTACTTC. It yields the protein CASSFAGTGHDEQYF.

This chain uses TRBV6-1 with TRBJ1-5, with 11 bases matching TRBD1. The CDR3 has 17 residues. The trim removed 4 bases at V and 5 bases at J, leaving 10 bases unmatched. Germline loops: CDR1 MNHNS, CDR2 SASEGT. The CDR3 reads CASSASGTGGLYQPQHF. Written as DNA, the CDR3 is TGTGCCAGCAGTGCCTCCGGGACAGGGGGGCTGTATCAGCCCCAGCATTTT.

The V gene is TRBV27, the J gene TRBJ2-5, with D tentatively TRBD1 (6 bases). This CDR3 spans 14 amino acids. V lost 4 bases to trimming and J lost 5 bases, with 14 bases between them. CDR1 is MNHEY and CDR2 is SMNVEV in the germline V gene (reference sequence). DNA of the CDR3: TGTGCCAGCAGTTCTAGACAGGTTGGGGAGACCCAGTACTTC. Its translation: CASSSRQVGETQYF.

The J gene is TRBJ2-5, the V gene TRBV19, with TRBD2 matching over 11 bases. With 5 bases clipped from V and 5 bases from J, the junction kept 4 bases outside the gene matches. The V gene's germline CDR1 is LNHDA and CDR2 SQIVND (reference sequence). CDR3 length: 14 residues. The CDR3 protein is CASSFASGGETQYF. CDR3 nucleotides: TGTGCCAGTAGTTTTGCTAGCGGGGGGGAGACCCAGTACTTC.

The J gene is TRBJ1-5, the V gene TRBV6-1, with TRBD1 identical over 9 bases. Germline V lookup: CDR1 MNHNS, CDR2 SASEGT. Trimming removed 4 bases from V and 3 bases from J; junction bases left unmatched: 10. This CDR3 is built from 17 residues. The CDR3 nucleotides are TGTGCCAGCAGTGGTGACAGGGGGATTGGTAACAATCAGCCCCAGCATTTT. Protein sequence: CASSGDRGIGNNQPQHF.

The V and J genes are TRBV6-1 and TRBJ1-2; TRBD1 aligns across 7 bases. The CDR3 is 14 residues long. The V and J ends lost 7 bases and 4 bases, in that order; junction bases with no gene match: 9. Germline CDR1 and CDR2: MNHNS and SASEGT. CDR3 DNA sequence: TGTGCCAGCACCCCAACGACAGGGAGCTATGGCTACACCTTC. Its protein is CASTPTTGSYGYTF.

This clone showed up just a few times. The V call is TRBV5-5, the J call TRBJ2-7; 10 nucleotides agree with TRBD2. Trimming cost V 3 bases and J 6 bases; bases outside gene matches: 12. CDR3 length: 16 amino acids. Germline V lookup: CDR1 SGHKS, CDR2 YYEKEE (reference sequence). Here the CDR3 reads CASSWGAGTSVAEQYF. CDR3 coding DNA: TGTGCCAGCAGCTGGGGAGCCGGGACTAGCGTTGCCGAGCAGTACTTC.

This clone was seen a single time. This chain's CDR3 is CASSSLAGKRQETQYF. DNA for the CDR3: TGTGCCAGCAGCTCGCTAGCGGGGAAAAGGCAAGAGACCCAGTACTTC. The chain has TRBV7-6 and TRBJ2-5; 9 nucleotides line up with TRBD2. Germline V gives CDR1 SGHVS, CDR2 FNYEAQ. The CDR3 is made up of 16 amino acids. The V gene end was trimmed by 4 bases and the J gene end by 2 bases; junction bases not matched to a gene: 8. Full variable domain (remainder filled in from reference TRBV7-6 and TRBJ2-5): GAGVSQSPRYKVTKRGQDVALRCDPISGHVSLYWYRQALGQGPEFLTYFNYEAQQDKSGLPNDRFSAERPEGSISTLTIQRTEQRDSAMYRCASSSLAGKRQETQYFGPGTRLLVL.